Below are 28 T cell receptor beta chains sequenced from a single sample in a study of blood T cell repertoires in COVID-19. Measured with immunoSEQ multiplex PCR; TCRdb has only the in-frame clones, and not every one. The table lists more than 75,000 clones, 75% to 90% of them singletons, with 1.2% in the top ten. What was sequenced was peripheral blood. The receptors here all came from an older man with active or convalescent COVID-19.

The rearrangement uses TRBV7-6 and TRBJ2-2, with 7 bases fitting TRBD1. The V gene end was trimmed by 1 base and the J gene end by 5 bases; junction bases not matched to a gene: 13. The CDR3 contains 18 residues. Germline-derived CDR1 and CDR2 are SGHVS and FNYEAQ. The CDR3 spells CASSLGDSISSRTGELFF. The CDR3 DNA reads TGTGCCAGCAGCTTAGGGGACAGCATATCATCTCGGACCGGGGAGCTGTTTTTT.

This clone was found once. The chain links TRBV6-5 to TRBJ1-1; 7 bases are a match to TRBD1. The CDR3 is made up of 13 amino acids. Germline values: CDR1 MNHEY, CDR2 SVGAGI. V was clipped by 2 bases and J by 4 bases; unmatched bases: 1. CDR3 DNA sequence: TGTGCCAGCAGTTACCCAGGGGGCACTGAAGCTTTCTTT. Its translation is CASSYPGGTEAFF.

The rearrangement uses TRBV28 and TRBJ2-5; 14 bases map to TRBD2. Germline CDR1 reads MDHEN; CDR2 reads SYDVKM. The length of the CDR3 is 16 residues. The junction had 11 bases not matched to a gene; V was cut back by 8 bases and J by 6 bases. The CDR3 loop is CASRSGTSGSRKTQYF. Written as DNA, the CDR3 is TGTGCCAGCCGCTCAGGGACTAGCGGGAGCAGGAAGACCCAGTACTTC.

Only a few counts were recorded for this clone. This chain links TRBV27 with TRBJ2-7; D is possibly TRBD2 (6 bases). The CDR3 contains 14 residues. Per germline, CDR1 MNHEY and CDR2 SMNVEV (reference sequence). With 6 bases removed from V and 5 bases from J, the gap between germline ends came to 17 bases. The CDR3 sequence is CASRPRAGTDEQYF. The CDR3, as DNA: TGTGCCAGCAGACCAAGAGCGGGTACGGACGAGCAGTACTTC.

V gene TRBV3-1 (or the pseudogene TRBV3-2) combines with J gene TRBJ1-4; no firm D call. CDR1 LGHDT and CDR2 YNNKEL come from the germline V gene (reference sequence). The CDR3 spans 14 residues. Trimming removed 1 base from V and 7 bases from J, with 10 bases in between. The CDR3 protein is CASSQGTWSEKLFF. The CDR3 bases are TGTGCCAGCAGCCAAGGGACTTGGAGTGAAAAACTGTTTTTT.

The V call is TRBV28, the J call TRBJ2-1; 12 bases map to TRBD2. The CDR3 sequence is 16 residues long. J was trimmed by 5 bases and V by 6 bases; bases with no gene match: 8. CDR1 and CDR2 (germline): MDHEN, SYDVKM. The CDR3 loop reads CASSLAGLAGDNEQFF. For the CDR3, the DNA is TGTGCCAGCAGCCTCGCGGGACTAGCGGGCGACAATGAGCAGTTCTTC.

The V call is TRBV2, the J call TRBJ2-3, with TRBD2 identical over 11 bases. V lost 8 bases to trimming and J lost 3 bases; unmatched junction nucleotides: 7. This CDR3 spans 15 amino acids. Germline V gene data show CDR1 as SNHLY and CDR2 as FYNNEI. CDR3 region: CASRVGTSGTDTQYF. CDR3 sequence (DNA): TGTGCCAGCCGGGTCGGGACTAGCGGAACAGATACGCAGTATTTT.

The chain employs TRBV3-1 (or the pseudogene TRBV3-2) and TRBJ2-7, with 8 positions matching TRBD2. With 0 bases clipped from V and 3 bases from J, the junction kept 7 bases outside the gene matches. This CDR3 spans 16 amino acids. Germline loops: CDR1 LGHDT, CDR2 YNNKEL (reference sequence). This CDR3 reads CASSQDLGLARYEQYF. CDR3 in DNA: TGTGCCAGCAGCCAAGATCTCGGACTAGCCCGCTACGAGCAGTACTTC.

V is TRBV5-6 and J is TRBJ1-1; maybe TRBD1 (6 bases). Germline loops: CDR1 SGHDT, CDR2 YYEEEE. The CDR3 extends over 14 amino acids. Deletions cut 5 bases from V and 6 bases from J, with 17 bases between. For the CDR3, the DNA is TGTGCCAGCAGGGTCGGACAGTCAGGCTCTGAAGCTTTCTTT. Protein sequence: CASRVGQSGSEAFF.

The CDR3 reads CASSERVQGSTDTQYF. CDR3 DNA sequence: TGTGCCAGCAGTGAAAGGGTCCAGGGTAGCACAGATACGCAGTATTTT. The V and J genes are TRBV6-1 and TRBJ2-3; the D gene is possibly TRBD1 (5 bases). V lost 2 bases and J 0 bases, leaving 12 bases between the germline ends. Germline CDR1 is MNHNS and CDR2 is SASEGT. The CDR3 is 16 residues long.

The chain joins TRBV28 to TRBJ1-2; TRBD1 matches 8 bases. CDR1 and CDR2 from the germline V gene are MDHEN and SYDVKM. The V and J ends lost 6 bases and 0 bases, in that order; junction bases with no gene match: 3. The CDR3 runs 14 residues. CDR3 sequence reads: CASRGQDTNYGYTF. For the CDR3, the DNA is TGTGCCAGCAGGGGACAGGACACTAACTATGGCTACACCTTC.

This clone was seen only once. The chain combines TRBV11-2 with TRBJ2-2; TRBD2 matches 12 bases. Trimming removed 0 bases from V and 6 bases from J; junction bases left unmatched: 5. Germline CDR1 reads SGHAT; CDR2 reads FQNNGV. The length of the CDR3 is 17 residues. The chain's CDR3 is CASSLDSSGRGAGELFF. In DNA form, the CDR3 reads TGTGCCAGCAGCTTAGATTCTAGCGGGAGGGGAGCCGGGGAGCTGTTTTTT.

The chain couples TRBV21-1 to TRBJ2-5; TRBD1 was called by the table and not checked on the DNA. TRBV21-1 is an annotated pseudogene. The length of the CDR3 is 17 residues. CDR3: CASSNLRTGGRRETQYF. In DNA form, the CDR3 reads TGTGCCAGCAGCAACCTTAGGACAGGGGGGAGGAGGGAGACCCAGTACTTC.

This clone was seen only once. The chain combines TRBV6-2 or TRBV6-3 with TRBJ2-7, with TRBD2 matching 9 bases. Germline V CDR1 and CDR2: MNHEY, SVGEGT. The CDR3 consists of 16 residues. Germline trimming cut 2 bases from V and 0 bases from J; bases unmatched to any gene: 5. The CDR3 region is CASSYRLAASSYEQYF. CDR3 sequence (DNA): TGTGCCAGCAGTTACCGACTAGCGGCTTCCTCCTACGAGCAGTACTTC.

The chain recombines TRBV4-2 with TRBJ2-1; TRBD2 agrees at 7 bases. After removal of 0 bases from V and 2 bases from J, the junction contained 4 bases not matched to a gene. Germline V lookup: CDR1 LGHNA, CDR2 YNFKEQ. The CDR3 is made up of 16 amino acids. The chain's CDR3 is CASSQDPSGTYNEQFF. In DNA, the CDR3 is TGTGCCAGCAGCCAAGATCCAAGCGGGACCTACAATGAGCAGTTCTTC.

The chain employs TRBV4-2 and TRBJ2-1, with TRBD2 matching 9 bases. The CDR3 is made up of 16 amino acids. CDR1 and CDR2 from the germline V gene are LGHNA and YNFKEQ. With V trimmed by 4 bases and J by 8 bases, 12 bases remained unmatched. The CDR3 sequence is CASSRRLAEAGDEQFF. The CDR3, as DNA: TGTGCCAGCAGCCGACGACTAGCGGAGGCCGGGGATGAGCAGTTCTTC.

The chain is built from TRBV5-1 and TRBJ2-3, with no clear D. CDR3 length: 14 residues. CDR1 SGHRS and CDR2 YFSETQ come from the germline V gene. The germline V and J ends were trimmed by 1 base and 2 bases, with 8 bases remaining between them. CDR3 sequence reads: CASSLMQYTDTQYF. The DNA for the CDR3 is TGCGCCAGCAGCTTGATGCAGTACACAGATACGCAGTATTTT.

Note on this clone: Different DNA sequences within this sample yield the same CDR3. The V gene is TRBV7-9, the J gene TRBJ1-2; 8 bases map to TRBD1. V was clipped by 3 bases and J by 3 bases; unmatched bases: 3. The CDR3 length is 14 residues. Germline V CDR1 and CDR2: SEHNR, FQNEAQ (reference sequence). CDR3: CASSLNRGDYGYTF. The CDR3 DNA reads TGTGCCAGCAGCTTGAACAGGGGGGACTATGGCTACACCTTC.

This chain joins TRBV6-5 and TRBJ1-6, with a tentative D call TRBD1 (6 bases). Germline lookup yields CDR1 MNHEY and CDR2 SVGAGI. The V and J ends lost 8 bases and 7 bases respectively, with 12 bases between them. This CDR3 is built from 13 residues. The CDR3 here is CASQRQANSPLHF. Here the CDR3 DNA reads TGTGCCAGCCAGAGACAGGCAAATTCACCCCTCCACTTT.

The rearrangement joins TRBV5-1 to TRBJ2-2; 9 bases agree with TRBD1. The trim removed 0 bases at V and 8 bases at J, leaving 11 bases unmatched. Per the germline V gene, CDR1 is SGHRS and CDR2 is YFSETQ. CDR3 length: 17 residues. The CDR3 coding sequence is TGCGCCAGCAGCTTGGCACCTGAACAGGGGGCGGCAGGGGAGCTGTTTTTT. This sequence encodes CASSLAPEQGAAGELFF.

For this clone: The same CDR3 can be traced to other DNA sequences in this sample. This rearrangement joins TRBV12-3 or TRBV12-4 to TRBJ1-2; no clear D. Trimming pared 1 base from V and 5 bases from J, leaving 5 bases between. The CDR3 covers 12 residues. The CDR3 DNA reads as TGTGCCAGCAGTTTAGACAGTTATGGCTACACCTTC. Residues: CASSLDSYGYTF.

This chain joins TRBV5-5 and TRBJ2-5; D is undetermined. CDR1 and CDR2 from the germline V gene are SGHKS and YYEKEE (reference sequence). CDR3 length: 14 amino acids. V gave up 1 base and J gave up 5 bases, with 12 bases separating them. The CDR3 region is CASSLSHYRETQYF. CDR3 nucleotide sequence: TGTGCCAGCAGCTTGAGCCACTACCGGGAGACCCAGTACTTC.

This clone showed up just once. The CDR3: CASSQDGGRADEQYF. As DNA, the CDR3 is TGCGCCAGCAGCCAAGATGGCGGGAGGGCCGACGAGCAGTACTTC. The chain has TRBV4-1 and TRBJ2-7; 9 bases match TRBD2. Unmatched junction bases numbered 5, after V lost 0 bases and J lost 5 bases. Germline CDR1 MGHRA, CDR2 YSYEKL. The CDR3 contains 15 residues.

V is TRBV30 and J is TRBJ1-1; D may be TRBD1 (5 bases). The CDR3 runs to 12 residues. The V end lost 8 bases, the J end lost 4 bases, and 14 bases lay between the germline ends. Germline values: CDR1 GTSNPN, CDR2 SVGIG (reference sequence). Here the CDR3 reads CAGFRGSTEAFF. The CDR3 DNA follows: TGTGCCGGGTTCCGGGGGTCCACTGAAGCTTTCTTT.

In DNA, the CDR3 is TGTGCCAGCTCACCACAAACAGGGGGCGATGGCTACACCTTC. Protein product: CASSPQTGGDGYTF. The chain couples TRBV18 to TRBJ1-2, with 9 bases matching TRBD1. The CDR3 spans 14 residues. J gave up 6 bases and V 1 base, and 3 bases lay outside the gene matches. From germline, CDR1 is KGHSH and CDR2 LQKENI.

This clone was detected once. The chain combines TRBV27 with TRBJ2-2; TRBD1 agrees at 7 bases. The ends lost 2 bases at V and 3 bases at J; junction bases unmatched: 3. CDR1 is MNHEY and CDR2 is SMNVEV in the germline V gene (reference sequence). The CDR3 covers 15 residues. CDR3 sequence (DNA): TGTGCCAGCAGTTTAGAGGGACAGTACACCGGGGAGCTGTTTTTT. This sequence encodes CASSLEGQYTGELFF.

Only one count was recorded for this clone. The chain links TRBV15 to TRBJ1-6, with D perhaps matching TRBD1 (5 bases). This CDR3 comprises 16 residues. The V end lost 0 bases, the J end lost 9 bases, and 15 bases lay between the germline ends. CDR1 and CDR2 from the germline V gene are LNHNV and YYDKDF (reference sequence). CDR3 protein: CATSRDLATASSPLHF. The CDR3 nucleotides read TGTGCCACCAGCAGAGATCTGGCGACAGCTAGTTCACCCCTCCACTTT. The full variable domain, in which reference TRBV15 and TRBJ1-6 provide the parts outside the CDR3, is DAMVIQNPRYQVTQFGKPVTLSCSQTLNHNVMYWYQQKSSQAPKLLFHYYDKDFNNEADTPDNFQSRRPNTSFCFLDIRSPGLGDTAMYLCATSRDLATASSPLHFGNGTRLTVT.

J is TRBJ1-1 and V is TRBV12-3 or TRBV12-4; 8 bases fit TRBD1. V shed 1 base and J 10 bases; nucleotides not matched to a gene: 5. The CDR3 is made up of 13 amino acids. The CDR3 loop is CASSLVTGGAAFF. The CDR3 DNA sequence: TGTGCCAGCAGTTTAGTTACAGGGGGTGCAGCTTTCTTT.